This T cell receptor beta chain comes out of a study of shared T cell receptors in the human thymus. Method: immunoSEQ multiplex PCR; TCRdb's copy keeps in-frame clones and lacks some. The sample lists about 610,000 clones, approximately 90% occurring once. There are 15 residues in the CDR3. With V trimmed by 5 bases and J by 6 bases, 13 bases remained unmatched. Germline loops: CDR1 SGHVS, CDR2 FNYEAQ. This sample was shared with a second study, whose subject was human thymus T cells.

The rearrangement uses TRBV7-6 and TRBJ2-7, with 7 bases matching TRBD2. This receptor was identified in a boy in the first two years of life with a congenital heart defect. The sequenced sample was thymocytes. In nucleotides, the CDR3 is TGTGCCAGCAGCCCGAAGGGACTACCCTTGGGCGAGCAGTACTTC. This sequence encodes CASSPKGLPLGEQYF.